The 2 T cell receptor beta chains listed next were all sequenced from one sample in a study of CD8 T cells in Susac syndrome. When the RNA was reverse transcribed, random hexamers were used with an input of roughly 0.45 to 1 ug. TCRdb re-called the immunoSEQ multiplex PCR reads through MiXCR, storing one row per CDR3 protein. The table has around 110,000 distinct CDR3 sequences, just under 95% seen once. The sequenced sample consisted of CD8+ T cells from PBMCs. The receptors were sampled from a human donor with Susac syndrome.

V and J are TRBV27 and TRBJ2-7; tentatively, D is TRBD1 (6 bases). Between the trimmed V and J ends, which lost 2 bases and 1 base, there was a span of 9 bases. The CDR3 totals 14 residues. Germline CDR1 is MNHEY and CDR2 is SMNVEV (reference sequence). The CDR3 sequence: CASSLDRLSYEQYF. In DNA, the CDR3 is TGTGCCAGCAGTTTAGACAGGTTATCCTACGAGCAGTACTTC.

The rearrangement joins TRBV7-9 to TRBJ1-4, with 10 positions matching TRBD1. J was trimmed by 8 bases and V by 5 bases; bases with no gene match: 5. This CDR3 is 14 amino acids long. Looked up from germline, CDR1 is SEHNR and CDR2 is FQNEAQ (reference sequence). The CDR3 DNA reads TGTGCCAGCAGCGCCGGGACAGGGGCGGAAAAACTGTTTTTT. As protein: CASSAGTGAEKLFF.